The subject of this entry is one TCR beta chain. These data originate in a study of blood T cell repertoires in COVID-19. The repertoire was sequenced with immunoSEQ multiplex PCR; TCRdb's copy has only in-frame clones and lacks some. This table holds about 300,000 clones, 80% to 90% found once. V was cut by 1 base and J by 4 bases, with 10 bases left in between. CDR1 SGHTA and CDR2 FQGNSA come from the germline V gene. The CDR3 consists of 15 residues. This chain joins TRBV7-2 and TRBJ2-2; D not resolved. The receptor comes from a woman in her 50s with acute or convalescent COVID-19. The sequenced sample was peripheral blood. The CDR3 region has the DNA TGTGCCAGCAGCTTAGGCAGAGGTTCCACCGGGGAGCTGTTTTTT. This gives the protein CASSLGRGSTGELFF.